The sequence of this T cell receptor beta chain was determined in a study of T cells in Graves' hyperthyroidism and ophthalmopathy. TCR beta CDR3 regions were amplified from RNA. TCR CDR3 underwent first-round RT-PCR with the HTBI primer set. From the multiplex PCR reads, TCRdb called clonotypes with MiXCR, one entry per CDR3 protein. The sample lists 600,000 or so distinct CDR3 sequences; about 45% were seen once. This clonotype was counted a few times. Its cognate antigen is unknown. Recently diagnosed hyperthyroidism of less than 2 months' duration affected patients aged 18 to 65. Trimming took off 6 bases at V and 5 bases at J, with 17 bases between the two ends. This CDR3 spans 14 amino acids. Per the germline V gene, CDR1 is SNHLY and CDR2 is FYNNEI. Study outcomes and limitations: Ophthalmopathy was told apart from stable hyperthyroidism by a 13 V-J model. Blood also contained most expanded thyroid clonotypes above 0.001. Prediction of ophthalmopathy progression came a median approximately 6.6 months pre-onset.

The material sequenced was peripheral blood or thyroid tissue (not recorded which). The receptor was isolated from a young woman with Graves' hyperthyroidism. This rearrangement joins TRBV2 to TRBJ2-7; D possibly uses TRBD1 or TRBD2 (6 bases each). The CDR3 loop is CASRGGTGGHEQYF. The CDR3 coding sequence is TGTGCCAGCAGGGGTGGGACTGGGGGCCACGAGCAGTACTTC.